Shown below are 8 T cell receptor beta chains from a single sample sequenced in a study of shared clonotypes between healthy human individuals (TCRdb year 2020). Libraries were made using the immunoSEQ multiplex PCR assay. TCRdb obtained this table from immuneACCESS and retained in-frame rearrangements with V and J assigned. These tables miss some clones; where compared with another copy, unresolved V genes account for less than half of the shortfall, and the remainder is unexplained. The sample table contains some 1,400,000 clones; only one count was recorded for over 95% of them. The biggest ten clones account for more than 0.9% of the sample. Sequencing used naive CD4+ T cells sorted from blood. The cell subset or site label here, explained by the study, means: CD45RA+ positively selected. The receptors stem from a man between 25 and 39 years old in good health.

This clone appeared once. V is TRBV6-1 and J is TRBJ2-7; TRBD1 is a possible D gene (6 bases). This CDR3 spans 13 amino acids. Germline CDR1 and CDR2: MNHNS and SASEGT. V was clipped by 4 bases and J by 0 bases, with 7 bases between them. In DNA, the CDR3 is TGTGCCAGCAGTGGGGACAACTCCTACGAGCAGTACTTC. Its protein is CASSGDNSYEQYF.

The genes are TRBV19 and TRBJ2-2, with TRBD1 matching over 9 bases. Germline V lookup: CDR1 LNHDA, CDR2 SQIVND (reference sequence). Trimming removed 4 bases from V and 6 bases from J; junction bases left unmatched: 9. This CDR3 is 16 amino acids long. Here the CDR3 reads CASSNSRTGEAGELFF. The CDR3 DNA is TGTGCCAGTAGTAATTCCCGGACAGGGGAGGCCGGGGAGCTGTTTTTT.

The chain recombines TRBV5-1 with TRBJ2-2; D tentatively reads TRBD1 or TRBD2 (5 bases each). Trimming removed 3 bases at V and 9 bases at J, with 18 bases between. This CDR3 spans 15 amino acids. Germline loops: CDR1 SGHRS, CDR2 YFSETQ. The CDR3 spells CASSSEGTADRELFF. In DNA, the CDR3 is TGCGCCAGCAGCTCCGAAGGGACGGCGGACCGGGAGCTGTTTTTT. Filled out from reference TRBV5-1 and TRBJ2-2, the complete variable domain reads KAGVTQTPRYLIKTRGQQVTLSCSPISGHRSVSWYQQTPGQGLQFLFEYFSETQRNKGNFPGRFSGRQFSNSRSEMNVSTLELGDSALYLCASSSEGTADRELFFGEGSRLTVL.

This chain joins TRBV9 and TRBJ2-3, with 11 nucleotides matching TRBD2. V lost 3 bases and J lost 4; bases outside the gene matches: 7. This CDR3 is built from 16 residues. Germline V gene data show CDR1 as SGDLS and CDR2 as YYNGEE. CDR3 in amino acids: CASSARLAGSADTQYF. The CDR3 nucleotides read TGTGCCAGCAGCGCTAGACTAGCGGGATCGGCAGATACGCAGTATTTT.

V is TRBV7-2 and J is TRBJ2-5, with no clear D. CDR1 is SGHTA and CDR2 is FQGNSA in the germline V gene. This CDR3 region has 13 residues. Trimming cost V 2 bases and J 7 bases, with 11 bases left between them. For the CDR3, the DNA is TGTGCCAGCAGCTTAAAACTTTATGGGACCCAGTACTTC. Its translation: CASSLKLYGTQYF.

As concerns this clone: The same CDR3 can be traced to other DNA sequences in this sample. The V gene is TRBV18, the J gene TRBJ2-1, with TRBD2 matching over 12 bases. J gave up 1 base and V 3 bases, and 4 bases lay outside the gene matches. CDR3 length equals 17 residues. Germline values: CDR1 KGHSH, CDR2 LQKENI. The CDR3 region is CASSPLTSGSSYNEQFF. The DNA of the CDR3 is TGTGCCAGCTCACCTCTGACTAGCGGGAGTTCCTACAATGAGCAGTTCTTC.

This chain joins TRBV6-6 and TRBJ1-2; the match to TRBD1 covers 8 bases. In germline, CDR1 is MNHNY, CDR2 SVGAGI (reference sequence). J gave up 4 bases and V 5 bases, and 6 bases lay outside the gene matches. CDR3 length: 14 residues. The chain's CDR3 is CASSTSGGSYGYTF. The CDR3 DNA follows: TGTGCCAGCAGTACATCAGGGGGCAGCTATGGCTACACCTTC.

The gene calls are TRBV5-4 and TRBJ2-3; D ambiguous. The CDR3 sequence is 14 residues long. With 4 bases removed from V and 1 base from J, the gap between germline ends came to 10 bases. Per germline, CDR1 SGHNT and CDR2 YYREEE (reference sequence). The DNA for the CDR3 is TGTGCCAGCAGCCCCCCCCTTCGCACAGATACGCAGTATTTT. As protein: CASSPPLRTDTQYF.